What follows are 22 T cell receptor beta chains derived from one specimen sequenced in a study of graft-versus-host responses after intestinal transplantation. Sequencing was performed with immunoSEQ multiplex PCR; in TCRdb, only in-frame clones are kept and a portion is missing. The profile shows roughly 100,000 clones, under 95% of them singletons. These receptors lack a known antigen. The starting material was unstimulated CD8+ T cells sorted from spleen or lymph node cells, obtained before intestinal transplant. The receptor set was obtained from a human donor who received an intestinal transplant.

CDR3: CASTRDRDTEAFF. Here the CDR3 DNA reads TGCGCCAGCACCCGGGACAGGGACACTGAAGCTTTCTTT. The V call is TRBV4-1, the J call TRBJ1-1; 9 positions agree with TRBD1. CDR3 length: 13 residues. CDR1 is MGHRA, CDR2 YSYEKL, per germline. V trimming: 7 bases; J trimming: 3 bases; junction bases outside the gene matches: 3.

The CDR3 loop is CASSLVGQAPTEAFF. The CDR3 nucleotides are TGCGCCAGCAGCTTAGTAGGACAGGCCCCCACTGAAGCTTTCTTT. The chain has TRBV5-1 and TRBJ1-1; 7 bases line up with TRBD1. This CDR3 is built from 15 residues. V trimming: 2 bases; J trimming: 4 bases; junction bases outside the gene matches: 8. Looked up from germline, CDR1 is SGHRS and CDR2 is YFSETQ.

V gene TRBV11-2 combines with J gene TRBJ1-1, with D unclear. The CDR3 consists of 15 residues. Trimming cost V 1 base and J 1 base, with 10 bases left between them. The germline CDR1 and CDR2 sequences are SGHAT and FQNNGV. The CDR3 here is CASSLGSPSNTEAFF. The CDR3 DNA reads TGTGCCAGCAGCTTAGGGTCCCCGTCGAACACTGAAGCTTTCTTT.

The chain carries TRBV29-1 and TRBJ2-7, with 7 bases lining up with TRBD1. This CDR3 spans 14 amino acids. Looked up from germline, CDR1 is SQVTM and CDR2 is ANQGSEA. V lost 8 bases, J lost 0 bases, and 10 bases stayed unmatched. The CDR3 nucleotides are TGCAGCCTTCCCAAGACAGGGAGCTCCTACGAGCAGTACTTC. It yields the protein CSLPKTGSSYEQYF.

This clone was seen only once. The CDR3 sequence: CASSFEGTGSLGFYGYTF. For the CDR3, the DNA is TGTGCCAGCAGTTTCGAGGGGACAGGATCCCTGGGTTTCTATGGCTACACCTTC. The chain has TRBV27 and TRBJ1-2; 8 bases are a match to TRBD1. The CDR3 has 18 residues. Trimming cost V 3 bases and J 4 bases; bases outside gene matches: 16. Germline CDR1 MNHEY, CDR2 SMNVEV (reference sequence).

The gene calls are TRBV7-7 and TRBJ2-5, with D unclear. The germline gives CDR1 SSHAT, CDR2 FNYEAQ (reference sequence). Trimming removed 0 bases at V and 5 bases at J, with 7 bases between. This CDR3 is built from 13 residues. Written as DNA, the CDR3 is TGTGCCAGCAGCTTAGCACCTCGGGAGACCCAGTACTTC. It encodes CASSLAPRETQYF.

With regard to this clone: The identical CDR3 is also encoded by other nucleotide sequences in the sample. V usage is TRBV7-9 and J usage is TRBJ2-5; D not resolved. V was trimmed by 2 bases and J by 1 base, leaving 5 bases between them. Looked up from germline, CDR1 is SEHNR and CDR2 is FQNEAQ (reference sequence). This CDR3 has 13 amino acids. CDR3 nucleotides: TGTGCCAGCAGCTTAAACAGCCAAGAGACCCAGTACTTC. Translating gives CASSLNSQETQYF.

The chain carries TRBV5-4 and TRBJ1-2; no clear D. Germline values: CDR1 SGHNT, CDR2 YYREEE (reference sequence). Deletions cut 2 bases from V and 5 bases from J, with 16 bases between. The CDR3 consists of 15 residues. The CDR3 region is CASSLRFRKKYGYTF. The CDR3 nucleotides read TGTGCCAGCAGCTTACGTTTTAGGAAGAAATATGGCTACACCTTC.

This chain connects TRBV5-5 to TRBJ2-7; D is unresolved. Per germline, CDR1 SGHKS and CDR2 YYEKEE (reference sequence). The CDR3 is 12 residues long. V lost 4 bases, J lost 5 bases, and 10 bases lay in between. In DNA form, the CDR3 reads TGTGCCAGCAGCCAAGGACCGAACGAGCAGTACTTC. Its translation: CASSQGPNEQYF.

The chain is built from TRBV7-4 and TRBJ1-1; the D is unclear. Germline values: CDR1 SGHVT, CDR2 SQSDAQ. This CDR3 has 14 residues. V was shortened by 1 base and J by 6 bases, with 12 bases between the two germline ends. In DNA form, the CDR3 reads TGTGCCAGCAGCTTAGGGATGGGATTGGCTGAAGCTTTCTTT. It is translated as CASSLGMGLAEAFF.

The table lists this clone with a count of one. The rearrangement joins TRBV6-5 to TRBJ1-1; a possible D gene is TRBD1 (5 bases). The ends were cut back, 8 bases at V and 8 bases at J, with 15 bases in the middle. The germline V gene has CDR1 MNHEY and CDR2 SVGAGI. The length of the CDR3 is 12 residues. The CDR3 region has the DNA TGTGCCAGCGGACCAGGGAGCCTCGAAGCTTTCTTT. Protein: CASGPGSLEAFF.

The chain joins TRBV30 to TRBJ1-2, with TRBD1 as a possible D gene (5 bases). CDR3 length equals 11 residues. Germline-derived CDR1 and CDR2 are GTSNPN and SVGIG (reference sequence). The V gene lost 0 bases and the J gene lost 8 bases, with 7 bases spanning the gap. CDR3 DNA: TGTGCCTGGAGTGTACGGGACGGCTACACCTTC. This encodes CAWSVRDGYTF.

The V and J genes are TRBV7-3 and TRBJ2-2; no firm D call. This CDR3 has 12 amino acids. Germline V lookup: CDR1 SGHTA, CDR2 FQGTGA. Trimming shortened V by 2 bases and J by 7 bases, and 5 bases separated the two germline ends. CDR3 sequence reads: CASSLGSGELFF. The CDR3 DNA sequence: TGTGCCAGCAGCTTAGGAAGCGGGGAGCTGTTTTTT. Full variable domain (missing parts from reference TRBV7-3 and TRBJ2-2): GAGVSQTPSNKVTEKGKYVELRCDPISGHTALYWYRQSLGQGPEFLIYFQGTGAADDSGLPNDRFFAVRPEGSVSTLKIQRTERGDSAVYLCASSLGSGELFFGEGSRLTVL.

As regards this clone: No conserved phenylalanine or tryptophan ends this CDR3, so it is likely a read error. This sequence joins TRBV4-1 and TRBJ1-2, with D perhaps TRBD1 (5 bases). The length of the CDR3 is 15 residues. The ends were cut back, 0 bases at V and 6 bases at J, with 14 bases in the middle. The V gene's germline CDR1 is MGHRA and CDR2 YSYEKL. This CDR3 is CASSQDPPGMDGYTL. CDR3 in DNA: TGCGCCAGCAGCCAAGATCCCCCAGGGATGGATGGCTACACCCTC.

The chain is built from TRBV15 and TRBJ1-4, with D maybe TRBD1 (6 bases). The CDR3 has 15 amino acids. Germline values: CDR1 LNHNV, CDR2 YYDKDF (reference sequence). Trimming took off 4 bases at V and 5 bases at J, with 14 bases between the two ends. The CDR3 DNA sequence: TGTGCCACCAGCACCCTACAGGGAGGGAATGAAAAACTGTTTTTT. Protein product: CATSTLQGGNEKLFF. Drawing the rest from reference TRBV15 and TRBJ1-4, the complete variable domain is DAMVIQNPRYQVTQFGKPVTLSCSQTLNHNVMYWYQQKSSQAPKLLFHYYDKDFNNEADTPDNFQSRRPNTSFCFLDIRSPGLGDTAMYLCATSTLQGGNEKLFFGSGTQLSVL.

J is TRBJ2-1 and V is TRBV11-2, with 10 positions matching TRBD1. V was clipped by 5 bases and J by 5 bases; unmatched bases: 6. This CDR3 has 15 amino acids. CDR1 is SGHAT, CDR2 FQNNGV, per germline. DNA for the CDR3: TGTGCCAGCAGCGATCGGGACAGGGGCAACAATGAGCAGTTCTTC. Translation gives CASSDRDRGNNEQFF.

The chain joins TRBV5-4 to TRBJ2-5; the match to TRBD2 covers 10 bases. The CDR3 has 16 residues. The germline gives CDR1 SGHNT, CDR2 YYREEE (reference sequence). Losses at the gene ends were 3 bases for V and 2 bases for J; bases not matched to a gene: 7. The DNA of the CDR3 is TGTGCCAGCAGCTATGAGCGGGGGGGAATACAAGAGACCCAGTACTTC. Translation: CASSYERGGIQETQYF. Supplemented by reference TRBV5-4 and TRBJ2-5, the full variable domain reads ETGVTQSPTHLIKTRGQQVTLRCSSQSGHNTVSWYQQALGQGPQFIFQYYREEENGRGNFPPRFSGLQFPNYSSELNVNALELDDSALYLCASSYERGGIQETQYFGPGTRLLVL.

The J gene is TRBJ1-2, the V gene TRBV19, with 7 nucleotides matching TRBD1. The germline V gene has CDR1 LNHDA and CDR2 SQIVND (reference sequence). Trimming at V came to 6 bases and at J to 0 bases, leaving 4 bases not matched to a gene. The CDR3 loop spans 14 amino acids. CDR3 loop: CASSGTDPNYGYTF. DNA of the CDR3: TGTGCCAGTAGCGGGACAGACCCTAACTATGGCTACACCTTC.

The rearrangement uses TRBV29-1 and TRBJ1-3; tentatively, D is TRBD1 (5 bases). The germline gives CDR1 SQVTM, CDR2 ANQGSEA. V shed 0 bases and J shed 0 bases, with 12 bases lying between them. The length of the CDR3 is 16 residues. CDR3 coding DNA: TGCAGCGTTGAAGATCAGTGGGGCGACTCTGGAAACACCATATATTTT. It specifies CSVEDQWGDSGNTIYF.

The genes are TRBV5-4 and TRBJ2-5; the D gene is possibly TRBD2 (5 bases). Trimming shortened V by 0 bases and J by 1 base, and 13 bases separated the two germline ends. The germline V gene has CDR1 SGHNT and CDR2 YYREEE (reference sequence). This CDR3 is 16 amino acids long. The CDR3 sequence: CASSLDGLLSQETQYF. DNA for the CDR3: TGTGCCAGCAGCTTGGATGGACTTTTATCCCAAGAGACCCAGTACTTC.

In this sample, this clone turned up once. The chain uses TRBV7-6 and TRBJ2-1; 9 positions agree with TRBD2. There are 19 residues in the CDR3. Germline loops: CDR1 SGHVS, CDR2 FNYEAQ. Trimming cost V 5 bases and J 1 base; bases outside gene matches: 15. The CDR3 loop reads CASSPEALAGTGSYNEQFF. CDR3 DNA: TGTGCCAGCAGCCCAGAGGCCCTAGCGGGGACTGGGTCCTACAATGAGCAGTTCTTC.

The V gene is TRBV9, the J gene TRBJ1-2, with 8 positions matching TRBD1. Trimming took 4 bases from V and 4 from J; bases not matched to a gene: 27. The length of the CDR3 is 21 residues. From germline, CDR1 is SGDLS and CDR2 YYNGEE. The CDR3, as DNA: TGTGCCAGCAGCACCTTCCGGGACAGGCGCCTTGGTCCGGGCTCCCGCTATGGCTACACCTTC. The encoded protein is CASSTFRDRRLGPGSRYGYTF.